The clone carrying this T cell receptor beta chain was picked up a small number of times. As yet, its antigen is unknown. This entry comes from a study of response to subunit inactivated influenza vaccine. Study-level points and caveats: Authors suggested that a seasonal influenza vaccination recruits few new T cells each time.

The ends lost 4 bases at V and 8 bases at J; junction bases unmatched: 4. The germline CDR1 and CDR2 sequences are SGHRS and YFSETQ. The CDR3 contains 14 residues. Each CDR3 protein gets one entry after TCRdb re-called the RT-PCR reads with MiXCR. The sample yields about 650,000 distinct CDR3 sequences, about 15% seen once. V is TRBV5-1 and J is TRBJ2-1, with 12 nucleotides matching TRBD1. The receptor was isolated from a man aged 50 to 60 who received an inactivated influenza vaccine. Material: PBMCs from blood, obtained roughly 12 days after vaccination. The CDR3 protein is CASSAGQGAYEQFF. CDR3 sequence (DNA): TGCGCCAGCAGCGCGGGACAGGGGGCCTATGAGCAGTTCTTC. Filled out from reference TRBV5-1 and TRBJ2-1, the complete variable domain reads KAGVTQTPRYLIKTRGQQVTLSCSPISGHRSVSWYQQTPGQGLQFLFEYFSETQRNKGNFPGRFSGRQFSNSRSEMNVSTLELGDSALYLCASSAGQGAYEQFFGPGTRLTVL.